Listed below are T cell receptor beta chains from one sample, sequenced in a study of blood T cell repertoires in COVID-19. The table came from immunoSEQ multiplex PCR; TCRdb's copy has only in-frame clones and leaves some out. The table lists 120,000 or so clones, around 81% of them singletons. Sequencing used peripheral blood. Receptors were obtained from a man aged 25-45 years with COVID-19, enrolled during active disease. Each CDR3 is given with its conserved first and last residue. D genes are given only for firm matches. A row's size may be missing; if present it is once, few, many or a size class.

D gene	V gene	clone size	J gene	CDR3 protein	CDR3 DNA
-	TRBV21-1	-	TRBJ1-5	CASSRGQGPYSNQPQHF	TGTGCCAGCAGCAGAGGACAGGGGCCTTATAGCAATCAGCCCCAGCATTTT
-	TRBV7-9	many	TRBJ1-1	CATERDNRLNTEAFF	TGTGCCACCGAGCGGGACAATAGGCTGAACACTGAAGCTTTCTTT
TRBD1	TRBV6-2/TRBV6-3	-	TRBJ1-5	CASSPTGGPLWQPQHF	TGTGCCAGCAGCCCCACAGGGGGCCCCCTGTGGCAGCCCCAGCATTTT
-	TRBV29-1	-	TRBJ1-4	CSVDGGATNEKLFF	TGCAGCGTCGATGGCGGTGCAACTAATGAAAAACTGTTTTTT
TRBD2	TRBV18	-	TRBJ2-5	CASSPGLAETQYF	TGTGCCAGCTCACCGGGACTAGCAGAGACCCAGTACTTC
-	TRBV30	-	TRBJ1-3	CAWSPGGSGNTIYF	TGTGCCTGGAGCCCGGGGGGCTCTGGAAACACCATATATTTT
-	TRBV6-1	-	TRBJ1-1	CASSEGRGNTEAFF	TGTGCCAGCAGTGAAGGACGGGGAAACACTGAAGCTTTCTTT
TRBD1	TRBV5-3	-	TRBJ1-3	CARSQRNRGSSGNTIYF	TGTGCCAGAAGCCAACGAAACAGGGGGAGCTCTGGAAACACCATATATTTT
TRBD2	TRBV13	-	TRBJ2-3	CASSLVRGGIPDTQYF	TGTGCCAGCAGCTTAGTGCGGGGGGGCATTCCAGATACGCAGTATTTT
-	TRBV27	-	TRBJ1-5	CASSYRENQPQHF	TGTGCCAGCAGTTACAGGGAGAATCAGCCCCAGCATTTT
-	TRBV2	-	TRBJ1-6	CASSGEGSSYNSPLHF	TGTGCCAGCAGTGGTGAGGGTAGCTCCTATAATTCACCCCTCCACTTT
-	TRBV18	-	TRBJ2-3	CASSPRTVVPTDTQYF	TGTGCCAGCTCACCAAGGACAGTGGTCCCCACAGATACGCAGTATTTT
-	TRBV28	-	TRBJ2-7	CASRRTRENSYEQYF	TGTGCCAGCAGACGCACTAGGGAGAACTCCTACGAGCAGTACTTC
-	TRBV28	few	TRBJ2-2	CASIGNTGELFF	TGTGCCAGCATCGGGAACACCGGGGAGCTGTTTTTT
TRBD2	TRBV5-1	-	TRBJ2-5	CASSLGLAGRETQYF	TGCGCCAGCAGCTTGGGACTAGCGGGAAGGGAGACCCAGTACTTC
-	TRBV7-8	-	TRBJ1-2	CASSLSPGIAIYGYTF	TGTGCCAGCAGCTTATCCCCAGGGATAGCCATCTATGGCTACACCTTC
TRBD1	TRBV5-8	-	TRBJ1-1	CASSRTGKNTEAFF	TGTGCCAGCAGCCGGACAGGGAAGAACACTGAAGCTTTCTTT
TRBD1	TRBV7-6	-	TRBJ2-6	CASSFLTGGALSGANVLTF	TGTGCCAGCAGCTTCCTGACAGGGGGCGCTTTATCTGGGGCCAACGTCCTGACTTTC
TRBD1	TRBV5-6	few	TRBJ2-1	CASSLLGTGTYNEQFF	TGTGCCAGCAGCTTGCTCGGGACAGGTACTTACAATGAGCAGTTCTTC
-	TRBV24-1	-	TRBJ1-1	CATSDYPQKQGAFF	TGTGCCACCAGTGATTACCCCCAGAAACAGGGAGCTTTCTTT
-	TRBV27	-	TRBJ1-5	CASGGGLSNQPQHF	TGTGCCAGCGGCGGGGGTTTGAGCAATCAGCCCCAGCATTTT
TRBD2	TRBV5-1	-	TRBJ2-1	CASTIAGGYDEQFF	TGCGCCAGCACCATAGCGGGGGGCTACGATGAGCAGTTCTTC
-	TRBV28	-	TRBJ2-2	CASSFERANTGELFF	TGTGCCAGCAGTTTTGAGCGAGCAAACACCGGGGAGCTGTTTTTT
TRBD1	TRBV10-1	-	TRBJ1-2	CASSGWDGQGYYGYTF	TGCGCCAGCAGTGGATGGGACGGACAGGGGTACTATGGCTACACCTTC
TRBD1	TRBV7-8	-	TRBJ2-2	CASSFGQGSGELFF	TGTGCCAGCAGCTTCGGACAGGGCTCCGGGGAGCTGTTTTTT
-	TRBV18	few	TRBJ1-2	CASSPASGESNYGYTF	TGTGCCAGCTCACCAGCCAGCGGAGAGTCTAACTATGGCTACACCTTC
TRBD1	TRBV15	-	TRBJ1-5	CATSRGGHRGDSNQPQHF	TGTGCCACCAGCAGAGGGGGACACAGGGGTGATAGCAATCAGCCCCAGCATTTT
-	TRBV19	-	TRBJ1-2	CASMTGGLRGYTF	TGTGCCAGTATGACGGGGGGTCTTCGGGGCTACACCTTC
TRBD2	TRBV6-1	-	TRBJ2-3	CASSEARSGGPADTQYF	TGTGCCAGCAGTGAAGCGAGGAGCGGGGGGCCTGCAGATACGCAGTATTTT
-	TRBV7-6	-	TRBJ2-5	CASSPRGQGRRRETQYF	TGTGCCAGCAGCCCAAGAGGGCAGGGGCGAAGGCGAGAGACCCAGTACTTC
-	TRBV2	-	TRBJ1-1	CASRRGGTEAFF	TGTGCCAGCAGACGGGGGGGCACTGAAGCTTTCTTT
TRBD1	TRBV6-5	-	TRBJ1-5	CASRQGGYSNQPQHF	TGTGCCAGCAGACAGGGGGGTTATAGCAATCAGCCCCAGCATTTT